This T cell receptor (beta chain) derives from a study of blood T cell repertoires in COVID-19. Turning to the study itself: Acute and convalescent COVID-19 specimens originated in the United States, Italy and Spain.

Original data processing: Amplification of reference gene primers provided the estimated nucleated cell counts. The method was immunoSEQ multiplex PCR; TCRdb's version includes in-frame clones alone and lacks a portion of them. V and J calls and clone size are as listed in that table; D and trimming were resolved from the DNA. The table has about 230,000 clones, under 90% seen once. About this clone itself: This specimen includes other DNA sequences encoding the same CDR3.

The study recruited people aged roughly 18 to 89 years across under 25 US areas. Donors in Cohort 3 counted as recovered after two negative PCRs, clearance, or symptom resolution. V was cut by 4 bases and J by 1 base, with 8 bases left in between. Germline loops: CDR1 SGHRS, CDR2 YFSETQ. The CDR3 has 13 residues. The sample consisted of PBMCs or T cells enriched from blood (not recorded which). The chain couples TRBV5-1 to TRBJ1-1, with D perhaps TRBD1 (6 bases). The sequence derives from a man in his fifties or sixties who had recovered from COVID-19. CDR3 in amino acids: CASSPQGNTEAFF. The CDR3 region has the DNA TGCGCCAGCAGCCCACAGGGGAACACTGAAGCTTTCTTT.